This is a list of T cell receptor beta chains from one sample in a study of blood T cell repertoires in COVID-19. Profiled with immunoSEQ multiplex PCR; TCRdb holds only in-frame clones, not every one. Counted here are some 180,000 clones, 84% occurring once; the ten biggest clones make up approximately 2.6%. Source material: peripheral blood. These TCRs come from a woman of 80 years or more with COVID-19, enrolled during active disease. Each CDR3 is given with its conserved first and last residue. Fields, in order: J gene, clone size, V gene, D gene, CDR3 protein, CDR3 DNA. A D gene is named only where the DNA matches it firmly. Size is stated for part of the rows, as once, few or many counts, or as a class when the clone is expanded.

j_call: TRBJ2-3; clone_size: once; v_call: TRBV5-1; d_call: TRBD2; cdr3_aa: CASSLLGTIGDTQYF; cdr3_nt: TGCGCCAGCAGCTTGCTGGGGACTATAGGAGATACGCAGTATTTT
j_call: TRBJ2-2; clone_size: -; v_call: TRBV28; d_call: -; cdr3_aa: CASSFSRGGTGELFF; cdr3_nt: TGTGCCAGCAGTTTCTCCCGGGGTGGGACCGGGGAGCTGTTTTTT
j_call: TRBJ2-1; clone_size: -; v_call: TRBV6-1; d_call: -; cdr3_aa: CASSETLTEDEQFF; cdr3_nt: TGTGCCAGCAGTGAAACACTGACCGAGGATGAGCAGTTCTTC
j_call: TRBJ1-1; clone_size: -; v_call: TRBV18; d_call: -; cdr3_aa: CASSPTEAEAFF; cdr3_nt: TGTGCCAGCTCACCGACCGAGGCTGAAGCTTTCTTT
j_call: TRBJ1-1; clone_size: once; v_call: TRBV2; d_call: TRBD1; cdr3_aa: CASSLQGQNTEAFF; cdr3_nt: TGTGCCAGCAGCCTACAGGGGCAGAACACTGAAGCTTTCTTT
j_call: TRBJ1-1; clone_size: -; v_call: TRBV19; d_call: -; cdr3_aa: CASSTDSSRTTEAFF; cdr3_nt: TGTGCCAGTAGTACGGACAGTAGCCGAACCACTGAAGCTTTCTTT
j_call: TRBJ2-7; clone_size: -; v_call: TRBV3-1/TRBV3-2; d_call: TRBD2; cdr3_aa: CASSQDLLAAYEQYF; cdr3_nt: TGTGCCAGCAGCCAAGATTTGCTAGCGGCCTACGAGCAGTACTTC
j_call: TRBJ2-7; clone_size: -; v_call: TRBV5-5; d_call: TRBD2; cdr3_aa: CASSWTSGDHYEQYF; cdr3_nt: TGTGCCAGCAGCTGGACTAGCGGGGATCACTACGAGCAGTACTTC
j_call: TRBJ2-2; clone_size: -; v_call: TRBV7-8; d_call: -; cdr3_aa: CASSLNLPRDSTGELFF; cdr3_nt: TGTGCCAGCAGCTTAAACCTACCTAGAGATTCCACCGGGGAGCTGTTTTTT
j_call: TRBJ1-1; clone_size: -; v_call: TRBV11-2; d_call: -; cdr3_aa: CASSLARQVGAFF; cdr3_nt: TGTGCCAGCAGCTTAGCACGACAGGTGGGAGCTTTCTTT
j_call: TRBJ2-7; clone_size: -; v_call: TRBV18; d_call: -; cdr3_aa: CASSPNEAGEQYF; cdr3_nt: TGTGCCAGCTCACCAAATGAGGCGGGGGAGCAGTACTTC
j_call: TRBJ1-2; clone_size: -; v_call: TRBV3-1/TRBV3-2; d_call: -; cdr3_aa: CASSLTDINGYTF; cdr3_nt: TGTGCCAGCAGCCTAACGGACATAAATGGCTACACCTTC
j_call: TRBJ2-6; clone_size: -; v_call: TRBV7-9; d_call: -; cdr3_aa: CASSLEWGQGAGANVLTF; cdr3_nt: TGTGCCAGCAGCTTAGAATGGGGGCAAGGGGCTGGGGCCAACGTCCTGACTTTC
j_call: TRBJ2-1; clone_size: -; v_call: TRBV9; d_call: -; cdr3_aa: CASSVSDGYNEQFF; cdr3_nt: TGTGCCAGCAGCGTAAGCGACGGGTACAATGAGCAGTTCTTC
j_call: TRBJ2-7; clone_size: -; v_call: TRBV18; d_call: TRBD1; cdr3_aa: CASSQGQGYEQYF; cdr3_nt: TGTGCCAGCTCACAGGGACAGGGTTACGAGCAGTACTTC
j_call: TRBJ2-6; clone_size: -; v_call: TRBV19; d_call: -; cdr3_aa: CASSIGGIPGANVLTF; cdr3_nt: TGTGCCAGTAGTATCGGCGGGATCCCTGGGGCCAACGTCCTGACTTTC